This T cell receptor (beta chain) was sequenced during a study of blood T cell repertoires in COVID-19. For the study at large: Italy, Spain and the United States were the sources of the convalescent and acute COVID-19 samples. T cells, B-cell-depleted T cells, or PBMCs supplied cDNA or gDNA.

The CDR3 loop spans 14 amino acids. The junction had 5 bases not matched to a gene; V was cut back by 3 bases and J by 4 bases. The germline CDR1 and CDR2 sequences are SGHNT and YYREEE (reference sequence). Authors' data handling: Reference gene primer amplification yielded estimated nucleated cell counts. Produced via immunoSEQ multiplex PCR; TCRdb's table is partial and in-frame only. That table gives V, J and clone size, and the DNA gave D and trimming. The table records some 97,000 clones, roughly nine tenths of them present only once. This chain joins TRBV5-4 and TRBJ2-5; TRBD1 matches at 8 bases. The receptor was derived from a man between 60 and 75 years old with acute or convalescent COVID-19. The sequencing sample was made of peripheral blood. The CDR3 DNA follows: TGTGCCAGCAGCTCGAGGACAGGGATAGAGACCCAGTACTTC. This encodes CASSSRTGIETQYF.